These 3 T cell receptor beta chains originate from one sample sequenced in a study of T cells in localized non-small cell lung cancer. This table comes from immunoSEQ multiplex PCR, and its TCRdb copy is limited to in-frame clones, with some not included. The sample lists roughly 71,000 clones, approximately 87% occurring once. The material sequenced was peripheral blood, taken before any cancer treatment. The receptors were gathered from a male donor aged 60 or older with stage III squamous cell lung carcinoma.

The chain combines TRBV10-3 with TRBJ2-7; D gene uncertain. The germline V gene encodes CDR1 ENHRY and CDR2 SYGVKD. Trimming shortened V by 4 bases and J by 6 bases, and 16 bases separated the two germline ends. This CDR3 has 14 amino acids. CDR3 DNA sequence: TGTGCCATCAGTGCCCTCAGCGAATCAGGCGAGCAGTACGTC. It is translated as CAISALSESGEQYV.

The chain is built from TRBV12-5 and TRBJ1-1; weak D call: TRBD1 (6 bases). The CDR3 contains 16 residues. Germline assignment: CDR1 LGHNT and CDR2 FRNRAP. Trimming cost V 1 base and J 4 bases, with 16 bases left between them. In DNA form, the CDR3 reads TGTGCTAGTGGTTTGGGGTTTGGGAGGGGGACCACTGAAGCTTTCTTT. Translated, it gives CASGLGFGRGTTEAFF.

The chain links TRBV4-1 to TRBJ1-1; D not resolved. CDR3 length: 17 residues. V lost 1 base to trimming and J lost 3 bases, with 18 bases between them. The germline V gene encodes CDR1 MGHRA and CDR2 YSYEKL. This CDR3 is CASSQGWAGQVYTEAFF. CDR3 DNA: TGCGCCAGCAGCCAAGGTTGGGCAGGCCAAGTATACACTGAAGCTTTCTTT.